This record covers a single T cell receptor (beta chain). Its specificity is not known. TCRdb's table, derived via immunoSEQ multiplex PCR, lists solely in-frame clones and lacks some. The sample lists about 160,000 clones; under 95% were seen once. The data were obtained in a study of T cell responses to AZD1222 COVID-19 vaccine. Study observations and caveats: Reportedly, nearly half the spike-specific TCRs target unmutated variant regions. Across spike, vaccine-associated CD4 TCRs were found, dominant at 160-218 and 743-854.

The CDR3 contains 16 residues. Germline CDR1 and CDR2: SQVTM and ANQGSEA. After removal of 2 bases from V and 5 bases from J, the junction contained 8 bases not matched to a gene. The V and J genes are TRBV29-1 and TRBJ2-3; 12 bases map to TRBD2. This TCR derives from an adult in good health. The sample consisted of peripheral blood, taken on day 0 of MenACWY control vaccination. The CDR3 region is CSVEIRLAGAVDTQYF. DNA for the CDR3: TGCAGCGTTGAAATAAGACTAGCGGGAGCGGTAGATACGCAGTATTTT.